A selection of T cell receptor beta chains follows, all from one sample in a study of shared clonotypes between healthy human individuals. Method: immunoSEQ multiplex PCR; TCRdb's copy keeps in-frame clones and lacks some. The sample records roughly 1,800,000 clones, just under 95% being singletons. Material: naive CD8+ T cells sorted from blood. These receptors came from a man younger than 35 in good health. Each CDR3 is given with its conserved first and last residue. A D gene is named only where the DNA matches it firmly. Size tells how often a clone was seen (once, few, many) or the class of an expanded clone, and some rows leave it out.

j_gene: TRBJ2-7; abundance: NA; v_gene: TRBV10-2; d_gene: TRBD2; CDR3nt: TGCGCCAGCAGTGAGGGCCAGACTAGCGGGAGTCTCTACGAGCAGTACTTC; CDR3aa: CASSEGQTSGSLYEQYF
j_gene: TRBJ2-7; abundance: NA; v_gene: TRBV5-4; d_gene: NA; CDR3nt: TGTGCCAGCAGCTTGGATCCAGGGTACGAGCAGTACTTC; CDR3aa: CASSLDPGYEQYF
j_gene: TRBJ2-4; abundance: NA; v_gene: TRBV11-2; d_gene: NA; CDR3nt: TGTGCCAGCAGCTTAGATGGCGTGGGGTCGAAAAACATTCAGTACTTC; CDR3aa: CASSLDGVGSKNIQYF
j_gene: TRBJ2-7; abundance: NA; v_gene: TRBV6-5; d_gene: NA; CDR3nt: TGTGCCAGCAGTTCTCTAGATAGCGAGCAGTACTTC; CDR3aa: CASSSLDSEQYF
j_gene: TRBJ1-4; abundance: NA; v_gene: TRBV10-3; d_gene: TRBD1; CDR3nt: TGTGCCATCAGTGAACCCGACAGGGGGTATGAAAAACTGTTTTTT; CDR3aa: CAISEPDRGYEKLFF
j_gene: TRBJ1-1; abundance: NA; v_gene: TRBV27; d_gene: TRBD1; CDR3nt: TGTGCCAGCAGTCATCGGGACAGGGACAGGCGTGCTTTCTTT; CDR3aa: CASSHRDRDRRAFF
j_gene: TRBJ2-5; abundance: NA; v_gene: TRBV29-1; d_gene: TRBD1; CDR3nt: TGCAGCGTAAGACAGGGTGCGAGGGAGCAGTACTTC; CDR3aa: CSVRQGAREQYF
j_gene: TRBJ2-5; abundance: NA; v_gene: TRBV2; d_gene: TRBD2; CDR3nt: TGTGCCAGCAGTCGCATAGCGGGGGAGATAGAGACCCAGTACTTC; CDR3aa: CASSRIAGEIETQYF
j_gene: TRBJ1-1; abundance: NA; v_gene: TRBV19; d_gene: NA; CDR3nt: TGTGCCAGTAGCCCCACGTTAGGGGATGAAGCTTTCTTT; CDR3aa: CASSPTLGDEAFF
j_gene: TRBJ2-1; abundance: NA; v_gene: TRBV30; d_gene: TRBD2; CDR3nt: TGTGCCTGGAGTTCGGGAGGGGGTTACAATGAGCAGTTCTTC; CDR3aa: CAWSSGGGYNEQFF
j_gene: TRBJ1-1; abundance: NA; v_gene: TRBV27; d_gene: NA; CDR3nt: TGTGCCAGCAGTTTTGGCACCTTGAACACTGAAGCTTTCTTT; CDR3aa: CASSFGTLNTEAFF
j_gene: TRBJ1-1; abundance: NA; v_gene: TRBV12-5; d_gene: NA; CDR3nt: TGTGCTAGTGGTTCCGACCAGGGCAGAACTGGGACTGAAGCTTTCTTT; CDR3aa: CASGSDQGRTGTEAFF
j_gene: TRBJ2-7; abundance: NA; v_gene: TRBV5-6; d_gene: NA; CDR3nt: TGTGCCAGCAGCTTCTCTGCGAGCGAGCAGTACTTC; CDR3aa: CASSFSASEQYF
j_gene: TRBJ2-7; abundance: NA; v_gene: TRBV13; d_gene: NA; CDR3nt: TGTGCCAGCAGCTTAGGCCTGGTGGCTTCCTACGAGCAGTACTTC; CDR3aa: CASSLGLVASYEQYF
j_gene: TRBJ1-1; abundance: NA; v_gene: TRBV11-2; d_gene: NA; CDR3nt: TGTGCCAGCAGCTTAGATCCAGCTATGAACACTGAAGCTTTCTTT; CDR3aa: CASSLDPAMNTEAFF
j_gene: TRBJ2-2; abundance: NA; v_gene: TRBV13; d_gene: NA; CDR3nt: TGTGCCAGCAGCTCGGGACACGACACCGGGGAGCTGTTTTTT; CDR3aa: CASSSGHDTGELFF
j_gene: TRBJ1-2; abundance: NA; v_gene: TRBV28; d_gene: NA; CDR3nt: TGTGCCAGCAGTCCGCCTGGTCAAGTTAACTATGGCTACACCTTC; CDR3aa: CASSPPGQVNYGYTF
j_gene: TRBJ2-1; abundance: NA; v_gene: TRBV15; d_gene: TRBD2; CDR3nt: TGTGCCACCAGCAGAGCGGGGACTAGCGGGACGGACGATGAGCAGTTCTTC; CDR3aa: CATSRAGTSGTDDEQFF
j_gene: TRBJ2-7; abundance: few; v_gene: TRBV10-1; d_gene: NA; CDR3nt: TGCGCCAGCAGAGGGGCTTACGAGCAGTACTTC; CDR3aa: CASRGAYEQYF
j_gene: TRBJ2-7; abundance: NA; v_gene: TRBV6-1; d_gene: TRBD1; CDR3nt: TGTGCCAGCAGTGAAGACGGGACAGTGTCCAACGAGCAGTACTTC; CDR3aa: CASSEDGTVSNEQYF
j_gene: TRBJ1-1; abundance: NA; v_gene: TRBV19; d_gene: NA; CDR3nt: TGTGCCAGTAAATCGGGGGAGGACACTGAAGCTTTCTTT; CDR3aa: CASKSGEDTEAFF
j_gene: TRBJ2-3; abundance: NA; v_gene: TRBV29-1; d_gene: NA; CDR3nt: TGCAGCGTTGAAACAGGCACAGATACGCAGTATTTT; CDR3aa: CSVETGTDTQYF
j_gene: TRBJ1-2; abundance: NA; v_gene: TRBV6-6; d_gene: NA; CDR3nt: TGTGCCAGCAGTTATGTGGGGAGCTACACCTTC; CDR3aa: CASSYVGSYTF
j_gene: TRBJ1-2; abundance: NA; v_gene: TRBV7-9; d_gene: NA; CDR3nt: TGTGCCAGCAGCGTGGGGGTGGGAGATGGCTACACCTTC; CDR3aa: CASSVGVGDGYTF
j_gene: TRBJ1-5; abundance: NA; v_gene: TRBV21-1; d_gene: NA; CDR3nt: TGTGCCAGCAGCAAAGACCTCGGGACAGGGCCCAGCAATCAGCCCCAGCATTTT; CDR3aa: CASSKDLGTGPSNQPQHF
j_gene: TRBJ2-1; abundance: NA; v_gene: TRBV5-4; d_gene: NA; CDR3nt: TGTGCCAGCAGCTTGTTAAGTCTCAATGAGCAGTTCTTC; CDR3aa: CASSLLSLNEQFF
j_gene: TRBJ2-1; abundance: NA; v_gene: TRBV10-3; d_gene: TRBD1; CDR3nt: TGTGCCATCAGTGCTGAGCCAGGGGGCAATGAGCAGTTCTTC; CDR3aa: CAISAEPGGNEQFF
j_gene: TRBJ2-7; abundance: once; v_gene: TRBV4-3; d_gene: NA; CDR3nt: TGCGCCAGCAGCCAAGTCGAGGGCGCCTACGAGCAGTACTTC; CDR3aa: CASSQVEGAYEQYF
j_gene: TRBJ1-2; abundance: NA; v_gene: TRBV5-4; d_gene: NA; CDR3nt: TGTGCCAGCAGCTTGTCCGCAGGGATAGGCTACACCTTC; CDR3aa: CASSLSAGIGYTF
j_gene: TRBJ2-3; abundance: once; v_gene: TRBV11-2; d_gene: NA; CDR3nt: TGTGCCAGCAGCCCCGCTGTATGGAGTGAGGCAGATACGCAGTATTTT; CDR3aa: CASSPAVWSEADTQYF
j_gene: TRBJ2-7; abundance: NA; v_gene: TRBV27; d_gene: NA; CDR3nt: TGTGCCAGCAGTTTTTCCCGCGACCCGACCTACGAGCAGTACTTC; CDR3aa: CASSFSRDPTYEQYF
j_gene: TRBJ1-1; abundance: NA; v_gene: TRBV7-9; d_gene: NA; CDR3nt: TGTGCCAGCAGCTCTCCCCGGACGGGGAACACTGAAGCTTTCTTT; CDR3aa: CASSSPRTGNTEAFF
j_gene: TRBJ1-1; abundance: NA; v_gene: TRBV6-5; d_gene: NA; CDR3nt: TGTGCCAGTTCGACAGGGAACACTGAAGCTTTCTTT; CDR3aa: CASSTGNTEAFF
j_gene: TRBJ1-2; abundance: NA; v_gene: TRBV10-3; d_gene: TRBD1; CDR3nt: TGTGCCATCAGTGAGCCGGGACAGAAGGACTATGGCTACACCTTC; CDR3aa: CAISEPGQKDYGYTF
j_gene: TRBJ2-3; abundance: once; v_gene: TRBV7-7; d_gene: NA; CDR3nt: TGTGCTAGCAGCTTAGGCGTAGGGATCCCAGATACGCAGTATTTT; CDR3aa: CASSLGVGIPDTQYF
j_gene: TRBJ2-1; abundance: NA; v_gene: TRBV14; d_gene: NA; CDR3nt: TGTGCCAGCAGCCAAGAGACAGACTCCTACAATGAGCAGTTCTTC; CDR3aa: CASSQETDSYNEQFF
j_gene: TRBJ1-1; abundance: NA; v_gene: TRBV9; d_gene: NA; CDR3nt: TGTGCCAGCAGCGGGCTGAACACTGAAGCTTTCTTT; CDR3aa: CASSGLNTEAFF
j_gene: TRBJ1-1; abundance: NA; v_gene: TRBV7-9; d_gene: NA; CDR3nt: TGTGCCAGCAGCGCCGCTGGGGGGGCCAACACTGAAGCTTTCTTT; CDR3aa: CASSAAGGANTEAFF
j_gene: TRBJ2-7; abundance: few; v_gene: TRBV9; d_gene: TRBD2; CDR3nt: TGTGCCAGCAGCGTAGAGGGGACTACCTACGAGCAGTACTTC; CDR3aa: CASSVEGTTYEQYF
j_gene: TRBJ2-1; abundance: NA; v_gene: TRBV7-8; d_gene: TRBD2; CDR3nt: TGTGCCAGCAGCTTAGCTAGCGGGTTGAATGAGCAGTTCTTC; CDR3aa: CASSLASGLNEQFF
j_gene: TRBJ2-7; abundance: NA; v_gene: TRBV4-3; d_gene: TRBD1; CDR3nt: TGCGCCAGCAGCCTCGACAGGGGGCAGTACGAGCAGTACTTC; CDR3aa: CASSLDRGQYEQYF
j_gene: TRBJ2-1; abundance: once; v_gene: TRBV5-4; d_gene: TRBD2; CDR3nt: TGTGCCAGCAGCTTTTCCAGCGGGAGGTCCCTGGCAAATGAGCAGTTCTTC; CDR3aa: CASSFSSGRSLANEQFF
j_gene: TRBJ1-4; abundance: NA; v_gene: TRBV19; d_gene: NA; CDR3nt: TGTGCCAGTACCGCCACAGGAGGCCTAAATGAAAAACTGTTTTTT; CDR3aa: CASTATGGLNEKLFF
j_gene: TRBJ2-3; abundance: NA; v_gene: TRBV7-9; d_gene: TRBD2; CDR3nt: TGTGCCAGCAGCCCCGGGACTAGCGGCACAGATACGCAGTATTTT; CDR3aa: CASSPGTSGTDTQYF
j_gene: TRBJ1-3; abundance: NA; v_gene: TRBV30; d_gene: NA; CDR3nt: TGTGCCTGGAGTGTAGGTGCGGAGAGGTATTCCGGAAACACCATATATTTT; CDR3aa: CAWSVGAERYSGNTIYF
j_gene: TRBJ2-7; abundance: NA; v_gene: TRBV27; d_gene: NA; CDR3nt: TGTGCCAGCAGTTTTGGGGGAAACACCTACGAGCAGTACTTC; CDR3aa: CASSFGGNTYEQYF
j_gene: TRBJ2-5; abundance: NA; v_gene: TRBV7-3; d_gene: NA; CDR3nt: TGTGCCAGCAGCTTAACGGGGGGTTGGCAAGAGACCCAGTACTTC; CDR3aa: CASSLTGGWQETQYF
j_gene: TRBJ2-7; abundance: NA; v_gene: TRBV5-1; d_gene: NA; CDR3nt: TGCGCCAGCAGCTTTGGGCGGTCCTACGAGCAGTACTTC; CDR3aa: CASSFGRSYEQYF
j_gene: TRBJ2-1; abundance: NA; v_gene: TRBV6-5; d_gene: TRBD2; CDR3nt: TGTGCCAGCATGGTTGGACTAGCCTCCTACAATGAGCAGTTCTTC; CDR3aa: CASMVGLASYNEQFF
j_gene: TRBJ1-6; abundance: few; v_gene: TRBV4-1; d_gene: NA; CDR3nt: TGCGCCAGCAGCCAAGCGACAGGCGTTGCTTCACCCCTCCACTTT; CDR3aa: CASSQATGVASPLHF
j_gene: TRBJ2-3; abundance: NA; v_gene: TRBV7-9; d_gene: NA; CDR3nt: TGTGCCAGCAGCTTAGTTGAGGATACGCAGTATTTT; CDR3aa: CASSLVEDTQYF
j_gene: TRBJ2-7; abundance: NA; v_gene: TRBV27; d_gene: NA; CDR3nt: TGTGCCAGCGCCGAGCGGCCTAGCTCCTACGAGCAGTACTTC; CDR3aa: CASAERPSSYEQYF
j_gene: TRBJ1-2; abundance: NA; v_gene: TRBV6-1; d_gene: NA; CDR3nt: TGTGCCAGCAGCGAATCTGTTACAGTGGGCTATGGCTACACCTTC; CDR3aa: CASSESVTVGYGYTF
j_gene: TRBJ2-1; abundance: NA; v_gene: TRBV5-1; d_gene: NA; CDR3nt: TGCGCCAGCAGCCGCGGTCAGTACAATGAGCAGTTCTTC; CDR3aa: CASSRGQYNEQFF